Listed here is a single T cell receptor (beta chain). The entry originates in a study of cytomegalovirus exposure and HLA in healthy donors. Germline trimming cut 5 bases from V and 6 bases from J; bases unmatched to any gene: 7. The CDR3 length is 15 residues. Germline V gives CDR1 MNHNS, CDR2 SASEGT. 13 Jbeta primers and 60 Vbeta primers were used for the PCR. The assay was immunoSEQ multiplex PCR, and TCRdb's table has in-frame clones only and misses some. Of under 250,000 clones detected, about 80% appear once; the ten largest clones hold 0.55% to 0.75%. The chain is built from TRBV6-1 and TRBJ2-5; 12 nucleotides match TRBD2. Sequencing was done on a sample of PBMCs. The receptor was isolated from a man aged 18 to 30 in good health and CMV-seronegative. DNA of the CDR3: TGTGCCAGCAGTTTACTAGCGGGAGGTGTAAAGACCCAGTACTTC. This translates into CASSLLAGGVKTQYF.